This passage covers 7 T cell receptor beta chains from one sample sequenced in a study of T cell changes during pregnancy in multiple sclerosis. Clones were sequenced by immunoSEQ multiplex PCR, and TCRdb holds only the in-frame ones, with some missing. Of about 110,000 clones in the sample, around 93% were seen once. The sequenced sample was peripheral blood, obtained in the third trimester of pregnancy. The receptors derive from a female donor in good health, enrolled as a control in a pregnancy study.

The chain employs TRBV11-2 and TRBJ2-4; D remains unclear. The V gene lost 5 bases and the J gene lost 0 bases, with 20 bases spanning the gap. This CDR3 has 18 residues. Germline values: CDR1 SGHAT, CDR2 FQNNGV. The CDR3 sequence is CASSQASTSSLAKNIQYF. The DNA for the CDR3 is TGTGCCAGCAGCCAGGCGAGCACTTCTTCCTTAGCCAAAAACATTCAGTACTTC.

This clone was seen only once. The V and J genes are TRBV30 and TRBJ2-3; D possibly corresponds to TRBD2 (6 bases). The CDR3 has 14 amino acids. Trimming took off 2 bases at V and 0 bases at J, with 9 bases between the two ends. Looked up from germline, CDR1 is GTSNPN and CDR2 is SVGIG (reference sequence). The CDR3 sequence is CAWSYSGSTDTQYF. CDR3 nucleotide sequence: TGTGCCTGGAGTTATAGCGGTAGCACAGATACGCAGTATTTT.

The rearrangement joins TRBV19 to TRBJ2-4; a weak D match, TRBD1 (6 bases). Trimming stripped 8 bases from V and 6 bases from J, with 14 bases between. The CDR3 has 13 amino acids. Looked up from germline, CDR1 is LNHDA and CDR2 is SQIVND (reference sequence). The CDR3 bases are TGTGCCAGTGCTCCCGACAGGCCAAACATTCAGTACTTC. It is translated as CASAPDRPNIQYF. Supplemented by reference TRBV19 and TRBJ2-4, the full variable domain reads DGGITQSPKYLFRKEGQNVTLSCEQNLNHDAMYWYRQDPGQGLRLIYYSQIVNDFQKGDIAEGYSVSREKKESFPLTVTSAQKNPTAFYLCASAPDRPNIQYFGAGTRLSVL.

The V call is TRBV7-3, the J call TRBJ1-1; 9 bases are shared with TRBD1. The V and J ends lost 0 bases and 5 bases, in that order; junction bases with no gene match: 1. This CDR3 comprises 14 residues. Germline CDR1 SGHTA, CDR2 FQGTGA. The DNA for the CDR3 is TGTGCCAGCAGCTTAACTGACAGGGGGACTGAAGCTTTCTTT. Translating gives CASSLTDRGTEAFF.

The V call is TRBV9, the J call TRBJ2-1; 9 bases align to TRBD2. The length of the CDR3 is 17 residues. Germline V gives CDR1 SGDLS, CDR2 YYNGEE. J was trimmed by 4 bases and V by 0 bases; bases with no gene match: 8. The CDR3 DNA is TGTGCCAGCAGCGTAGTCGGAGCGGGGGGCCGATACAATGAGCAGTTCTTC. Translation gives CASSVVGAGGRYNEQFF.

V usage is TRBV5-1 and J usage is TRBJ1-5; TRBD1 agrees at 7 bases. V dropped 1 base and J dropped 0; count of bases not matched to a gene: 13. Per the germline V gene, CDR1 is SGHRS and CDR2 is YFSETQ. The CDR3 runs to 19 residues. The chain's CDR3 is CASSLSGRDRSDSNQPQHF. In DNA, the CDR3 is TGCGCCAGCAGCTTGTCGGGGCGGGACAGATCAGATAGCAATCAGCCCCAGCATTTT.

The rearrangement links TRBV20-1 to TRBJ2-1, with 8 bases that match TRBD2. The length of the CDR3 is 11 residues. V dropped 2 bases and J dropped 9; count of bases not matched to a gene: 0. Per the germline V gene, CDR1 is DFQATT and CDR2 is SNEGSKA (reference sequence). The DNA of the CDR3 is TGCAGTGCTAGAACTAGCGGTGAGCAGTTCTTC. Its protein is CSARTSGEQFF.